The 7 T cell receptor beta chains presented below share a single source sample, sequenced in a study of T-cell memory formation after mild COVID-19. TCRdb re-analysed the 5' RACE reads in MiXCR, keeping a single row per CDR3 protein. The sample has 300,000 to 350,000 distinct CDR3 sequences, roughly 15% seen once. Sequencing was carried out using PBMCs or a T cell subset sorted from them (not recorded which). The receptors here all came from a man younger than 35 who had mild COVID-19 (a few samples of this study predate the infection). Cell type and time point are not known.

This clonotype turned up a few times. The rearrangement uses TRBV15 and TRBJ2-3; D remains ambiguous. The CDR3 loop spans 14 amino acids. Germline V gene data show CDR1 as LNHNV and CDR2 as YYDKDF (reference sequence). V gave up 0 bases and J gave up 6 bases, with 10 bases separating them. CDR3 in DNA: TGTGCCACCAGCAGAGACACCTCTGGGGATACGCAGTATTTT. Translating it yields CATSRDTSGDTQYF. The whole variable domain, remainder taken from reference TRBV15 and TRBJ2-3, is DAMVIQNPRYQVTQFGKPVTLSCSQTLNHNVMYWYQQKSSQAPKLLFHYYDKDFNNEADTPDNFQSRRPNTSFCFLDIRSPGLGDTAMYLCATSRDTSGDTQYFGPGTRLTVL.

The V gene is TRBV11-2, the J gene TRBJ2-3; 9 bases are shared with TRBD2. Trimming took 5 bases from V and 5 from J; bases not matched to a gene: 17. The CDR3 covers 18 residues. The germline V gene has CDR1 SGHAT and CDR2 FQNNGV. CDR3 protein: CASSPEDLRGGIKDTQYF. CDR3 DNA sequence: TGTGCCAGCAGCCCCGAGGATTTGCGGGGGGGAATTAAAGATACGCAGTATTTT.

The chain joins TRBV29-1 to TRBJ2-1; D call uncertain. This CDR3 has 10 residues. V was pared by 7 bases and J by 7 bases, with 8 bases between. The germline V gene has CDR1 SQVTM and CDR2 ANQGSEA. The CDR3 nucleotides are TGCAGCGCCAGGCGGAATGAGCAGTTCTTC. It yields the protein CSARRNEQFF.

V is TRBV9 and J is TRBJ2-3; 8 positions match TRBD2. V was pared by 3 bases and J by 5 bases, with 5 bases of the junction left unmatched. This CDR3 region has 14 residues. From germline, CDR1 is SGDLS and CDR2 YYNGEE. Here the CDR3 DNA reads TGTGCCAGCAGCGCCGGGACTAGGGGAGATACGCAGTATTTT. It specifies CASSAGTRGDTQYF.

This clonotype has a count of ten or more. The chain carries TRBV14 and TRBJ1-1; no clear D. This CDR3 spans 13 amino acids. V lost 7 bases to trimming and J lost 5 bases, with 14 bases between them. The germline gives CDR1 SGHDN, CDR2 FVKESK. CDR3 DNA: TGTGCCAGCACCAGAGGGAGCGGGACTGAAGCTTTCTTT. This gives the protein CASTRGSGTEAFF.

The chain joins TRBV9 to TRBJ1-3; D is unclear. Between the trimmed V and J ends, which lost 0 bases and 0 bases, there was a span of 4 bases. Germline values: CDR1 SGDLS, CDR2 YYNGEE. This CDR3 spans 14 amino acids. The CDR3 DNA reads TGTGCCAGCAGCGTAGGGAGCTCTGGAAACACCATATATTTT. Its translation: CASSVGSSGNTIYF.

This clonotype occurred many times. The V gene is TRBV25-1, the J gene TRBJ2-1; 10 nucleotides agree with TRBD1. The ends lost 6 bases at V and 5 bases at J; junction bases unmatched: 7. The CDR3 consists of 15 residues. Per the germline V gene, CDR1 is MGHDK and CDR2 is SYGVNS. CDR3 coding DNA: TGTGCCAGCAGGAATTATGGGACAGGGGACAATGAGCAGTTCTTC. It encodes CASRNYGTGDNEQFF. The full variable domain, completed using reference TRBV25-1 and TRBJ2-1, is EADIYQTPRYLVIGTGKKITLECSQTMGHDKMYWYQQDPGMELHLIHYSYGVNSTEKGDLSSESTVSRIRTEHFPLTLESARPSHTSQYLCASRNYGTGDNEQFFGPGTRLTVL.